These 5 T cell receptor beta chains were sequenced from one sample in a study of tumor-infiltrating lymphocytes in localized non-small cell lung cancer. The table came from immunoSEQ multiplex PCR; TCRdb's copy has only in-frame clones and leaves some out. The sample has tens of thousands of clones; roughly 70% are singletons. What was sequenced was lung tumor tissue. The receptors were sampled from a human donor with non-small cell lung cancer.

This chain uses TRBV5-1 with TRBJ2-3; D is unclear. This CDR3 contains 14 residues. V shed 5 bases and J shed 1 base, with 11 bases lying between them. Germline assignment: CDR1 SGHRS and CDR2 YFSETQ. The CDR3 DNA reads as TGCGCCAGCAGTTTACAGTTGGGCACAGATACGCAGTATTTT. This codes for CASSLQLGTDTQYF.

The chain employs TRBV9 and TRBJ2-2; D is ambiguous. Trimming took 4 bases from V and 5 from J, leaving 12 bases between them. Germline CDR1 SGDLS, CDR2 YYNGEE. This CDR3 region has 14 residues. The CDR3 coding sequence is TGTGCCAGCAGCCCACCCCTGGGGACCGGGGAGCTGTTTTTT. It yields the protein CASSPPLGTGELFF.

The CDR3 bases are TGTGCCAGCAGTGAATGGCGGGGAGTGGGCTATGGCTACACCTTC. Protein sequence: CASSEWRGVGYGYTF. V and J are TRBV25-1 and TRBJ1-2; D is undetermined. This CDR3 region has 15 residues. Between the trimmed V and J ends, which lost 1 base and 4 bases, there was a span of 13 bases. Germline V lookup: CDR1 MGHDK, CDR2 SYGVNS.

The V call is TRBV11-2, the J call TRBJ2-7, with D possibly being TRBD1 or TRBD2 (5 bases each). Trimming left V 5 bases short and J 2 bases short, with 13 bases between. Germline V gives CDR1 SGHAT, CDR2 FQNNGV. The CDR3 has 14 residues. The CDR3 here is CASSHRDGTYEQYF. The CDR3, as DNA: TGTGCCAGCAGCCACCGGGACGGAACCTACGAGCAGTACTTC.

This chain joins TRBV7-9 and TRBJ2-7, with TRBD2 matching over 12 bases. V dropped 5 bases and J dropped 7; count of bases not matched to a gene: 6. Germline V gene sequence: CDR1 SEHNR, CDR2 FQNEAQ (reference sequence). The CDR3 consists of 14 residues. CDR3 DNA: TGTGCCAGCAGCCAGGGGACTAGCGGGCGAGAGCAGTACTTC. As protein: CASSQGTSGREQYF.